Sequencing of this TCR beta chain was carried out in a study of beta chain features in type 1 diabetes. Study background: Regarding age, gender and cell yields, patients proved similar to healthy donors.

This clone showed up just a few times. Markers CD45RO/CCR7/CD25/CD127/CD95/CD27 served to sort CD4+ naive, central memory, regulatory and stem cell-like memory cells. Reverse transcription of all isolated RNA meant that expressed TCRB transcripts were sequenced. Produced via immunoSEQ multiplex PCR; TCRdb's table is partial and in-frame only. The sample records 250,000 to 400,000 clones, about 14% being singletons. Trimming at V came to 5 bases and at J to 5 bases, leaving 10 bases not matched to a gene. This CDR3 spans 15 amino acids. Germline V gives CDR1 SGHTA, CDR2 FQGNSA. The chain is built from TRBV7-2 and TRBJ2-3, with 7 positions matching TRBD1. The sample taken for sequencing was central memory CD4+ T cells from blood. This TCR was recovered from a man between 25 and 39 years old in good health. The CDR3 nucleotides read TGTGCCAGCAGCACTAGAGGACAGGAGTTAGATACGCAGTATTTT. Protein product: CASSTRGQELDTQYF.